This T cell receptor (beta chain) appears in the sequencing data of a study of T cells in Graves' hyperthyroidism and ophthalmopathy (dated by TCRdb to about 2019). For the wider study: Peripheral blood was collected at initial diagnosis, before any treatment. According to the paper, TCR Vbeta CDR3 sequencing was carried out on approximately 140 peripheral blood samples, which came from more than 40 ophthalmopathy, roughly 75 hyperthyroidism and approximately 17 progressor patients. In about 6 Graves' hyperthyroidism patients, the study also compared T-cell repertoires from thyroid tissue with T-cell repertoires from blood. Prospective prediction of ophthalmopathy was tested in an independent validation cohort of 18 to 20 hyperthyroidism patients and 17 patients who later progressed to ophthalmopathy. Following sampling, methimazole starting at 30 mg daily was given to hyperthyroidism patients, and high-dose intravenous methylprednisolone was given to ophthalmopathy patients. For training and testing, the approximately 92 patients in the discovery cohort were randomly divided in a 7:3 ratio. TCR V-J signatures able to tell the groups apart were searched for in a discovery cohort of 100 patients, of whom more than 40 had Graves' ophthalmopathy and 55 to 65 had stable Graves' hyperthyroidism. Beyond this particular receptor, the publication reports: In validation, progression to ophthalmopathy was predicted by the model with around 70% sensitivity and 72% to 80% specificity, a median of approximately 6.5 months before onset. A model built on a 13 V-J signature distinguished ophthalmopathy from stable hyperthyroidism, reaching 87.88% sensitivity and 81.08% specificity in cross-validation and 80%/75% in testing. No statistical method was used to set the sample size in advance, and investigators knew the group allocation. Most expanded thyroid clonotypes (frequency above 0.001) were also detected in blood, suggesting blood repertoires may reflect thyroid immune responses.

Amplification of TCR beta CDR3 regions was carried out from RNA transcripts. A first-round RT-PCR of the TCR CDR3 used the HTBI primer set with the Qiagen OneStep RT-PCR kit. Libraries were constructed in a second round of multiplex PCR, after which size selection and purification were carried out. Paired-end sequencing of the libraries was performed with 100 bp reads on an Illumina HiSeq2000. The paper's processing steps were these. SOAPnuke was used to process the raw data, removing reads that contained adapters or uncalled bases, had a mean Phred below 15, or lacked an exact match to the constant primer or identifier. COPE v1.2.5 was used to merge high-quality paired reads, and clonotypes were defined as unique nucleotide sequences. Clonotypes were aligned to IMGT TRBV, TRBD and TRBJ reference segments using MiTCR v1.1. The analysis included only V-J combinations with a frequency above 0.0001, which together covered 98% to 99.2% of the repertoires. A TCS score was defined as the ratio between F50 (clonal expansion) and ExV (chaos), using BLOSUM62-based TCRdist between CDR3 peptides within each V-J. Welch's t-statistics and random forest reduced roughly 530 V-J features to roughly 13, which were used in a naive Bayes classifier (R e1071). TCRdb reprocessing: public reads trimmed at Q25 with fastp, clones called with MiXCR, in-frame beta chains kept. Each entry is one CDR3 protein sequence, shown with its most common DNA and genes. TCRdb's processing, not the authors', yielded these V and J calls. The sample table lists about 460,000 distinct CDR3 sequences, around a fifth of them with a count of one. Together, the top ten hold approximately 54% of the sample.

In the germline V gene (reference sequence), CDR1 corresponds to DFQATT and CDR2 to SNEGSKA. From the cysteine up to the phenylalanine, the CDR3 has a length of 15 residues. Only the CDR3 region is kept as DNA, spanning 45 bases read in frame from base 1. The V and J ends are trimmed by 1 base and 3 bases, leaving 15 bases between them. Ophthalmopathy patients had moderately to severely active disease, Clinical Activity Score of at least 3, NOSPECS grade of at least 4, and duration under 3 months. Exclusion was applied to patients with uncontrolled infections, other autoimmune diseases, pregnancy or lactation. Clinical symptoms, serum thyroxine and TRAb, thyroid ultrasound, and orbital computed tomography formed the basis for the diagnoses. Ficoll-Paque density gradient centrifugation was used to isolate PBMCs from approximately 10 ml of fresh peripheral blood. Total RNA was extracted with Trizol reagent, and quality was checked on an Agilent 2100 Bioanalyzer.

About this clonotype itself: Its antigen is still unknown. The record has no base qualities; no much larger clone is one base away.

The sequenced sample was blood. This sequence was found in a woman in her 70s with Graves' ophthalmopathy. The V and J genes are TRBV20-1 and TRBJ1-1, with the D gene not clear enough to name. Here is the DNA: TGCAGTGCTAGAGCGTTGCGCAGGATTTACACTGAAGCTTTCTTT. It codes for CSARALRRIYTEAFF.